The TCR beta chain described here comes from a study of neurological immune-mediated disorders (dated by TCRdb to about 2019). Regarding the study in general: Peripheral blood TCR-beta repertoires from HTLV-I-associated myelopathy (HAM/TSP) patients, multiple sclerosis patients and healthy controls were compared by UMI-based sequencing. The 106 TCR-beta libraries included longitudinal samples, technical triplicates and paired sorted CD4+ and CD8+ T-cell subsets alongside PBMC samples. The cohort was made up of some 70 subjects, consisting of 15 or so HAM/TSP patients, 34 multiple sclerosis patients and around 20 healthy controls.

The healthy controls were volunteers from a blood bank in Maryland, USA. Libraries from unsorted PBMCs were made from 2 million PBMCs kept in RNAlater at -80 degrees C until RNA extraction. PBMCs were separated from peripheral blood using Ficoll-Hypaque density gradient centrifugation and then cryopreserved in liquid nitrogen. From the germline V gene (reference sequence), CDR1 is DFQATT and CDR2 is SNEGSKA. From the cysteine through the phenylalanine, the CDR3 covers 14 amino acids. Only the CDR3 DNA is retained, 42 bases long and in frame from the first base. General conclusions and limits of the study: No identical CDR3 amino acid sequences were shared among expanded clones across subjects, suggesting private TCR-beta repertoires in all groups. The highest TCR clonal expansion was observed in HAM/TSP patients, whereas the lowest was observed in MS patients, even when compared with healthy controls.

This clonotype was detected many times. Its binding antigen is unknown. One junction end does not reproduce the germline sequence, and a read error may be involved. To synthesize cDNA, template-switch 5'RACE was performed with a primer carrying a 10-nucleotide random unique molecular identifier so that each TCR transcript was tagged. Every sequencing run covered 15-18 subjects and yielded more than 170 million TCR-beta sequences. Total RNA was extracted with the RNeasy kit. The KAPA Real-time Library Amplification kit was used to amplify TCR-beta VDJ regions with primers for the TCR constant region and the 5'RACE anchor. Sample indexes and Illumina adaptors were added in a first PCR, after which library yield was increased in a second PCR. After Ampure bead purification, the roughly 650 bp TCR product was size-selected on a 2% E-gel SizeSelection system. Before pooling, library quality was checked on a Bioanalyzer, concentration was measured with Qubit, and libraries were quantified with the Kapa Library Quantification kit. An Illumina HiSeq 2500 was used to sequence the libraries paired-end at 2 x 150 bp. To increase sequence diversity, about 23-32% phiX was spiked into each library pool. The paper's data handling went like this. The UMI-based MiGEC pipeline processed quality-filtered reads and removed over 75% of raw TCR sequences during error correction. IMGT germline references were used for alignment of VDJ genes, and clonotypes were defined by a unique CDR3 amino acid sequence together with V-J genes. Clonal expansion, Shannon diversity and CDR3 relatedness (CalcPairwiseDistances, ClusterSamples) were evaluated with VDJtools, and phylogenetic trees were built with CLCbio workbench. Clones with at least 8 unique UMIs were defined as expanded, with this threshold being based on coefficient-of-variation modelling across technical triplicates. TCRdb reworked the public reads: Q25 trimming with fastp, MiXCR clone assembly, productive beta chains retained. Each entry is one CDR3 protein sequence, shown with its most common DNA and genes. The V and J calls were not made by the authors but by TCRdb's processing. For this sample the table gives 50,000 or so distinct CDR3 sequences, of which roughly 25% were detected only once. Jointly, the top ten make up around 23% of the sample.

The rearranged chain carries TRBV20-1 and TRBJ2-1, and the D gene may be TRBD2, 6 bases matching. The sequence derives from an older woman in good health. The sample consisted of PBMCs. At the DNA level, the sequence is TGCAGTGCGAGAGGGGAGGAGTCCTACAATGAGCAGTTCTTC. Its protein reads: CSARGEESYNEQFF.